This T cell receptor (beta chain) comes out of a study of blood T cell repertoires in COVID-19. With regard to this clone: The junction departs from germline at one end; a sequencing error may be responsible.

Those enrolled, adults aged about 18 to 89 years, came from roughly 22 US areas. CDR1 and CDR2 from the germline V gene are SGHTA and FQGTGA. The CDR3 runs to 15 residues. Produced via immunoSEQ multiplex PCR; TCRdb's table is partial and in-frame only. The sample carries approximately 190,000 clones, over 80% recorded once. The sequence came from a woman aged 30 to 39 who had been exposed to COVID-19. Sequencing was carried out using PBMCs or T cells enriched from blood (not recorded which). The chain carries TRBV7-3 and TRBJ1-6; 9 nucleotides align to TRBD1. CDR3 sequence reads: CASSLTGGGNSPLHF. CDR3 sequence (DNA): TGTGCCAGCAGCCTAACAGGGGGCGGTAATTCACCCCTCCACTTT.